This TCR beta chain was documented in a study of CD8 T cells in Susac syndrome. With random hexamers, reverse transcription was performed on roughly 0.5 to 1 ug of RNA. With immunoSEQ multiplex PCR, TCR beta CDR3 was amplified across 54 Vbeta and 13 Jbeta. TCRdb recomputed calls from the immunoSEQ multiplex PCR reads with MiXCR, one row per CDR3 protein. The sample holds roughly 50,000 distinct CDR3 sequences, more than 85% seen once. The CDR3 contains 14 residues. Germline CDR1 is MNHEY and CDR2 is SVGAGI. V lost 0 bases, J lost 2 bases, and 8 bases lay in between. The T cells that were sequenced for TCR beta were CD8+ and CD4+ cells from blood. Controls were healthy donors (matched for age and sex). Purification of the CD8+ and CD4+ T cells relied on negative isolation, and TEMRA cells underwent FACS enrichment. This clonotype was counted a single time.

The sequenced sample consisted of CD8+ T cells from PBMCs. The rearrangement links TRBV6-5 to TRBJ2-7; no clear D. The sequence was collected from a human donor in good health. CDR3 DNA: TGTGCCAGCAGTTACTCGAATATGCCCTACGAGCAGTACTTC. It translates to CASSYSNMPYEQYF.